This T cell receptor (beta chain) derives from a study of cytomegalovirus exposure and HLA in healthy donors. Study-wide results and limits: A later analysis reportedly identified an Asian-associated ancestry cluster as carrying fewer N-insertions than the roughly 700-donor mean. Clonal expansion, a later analysis showed, was greater in HLA-associated TCR beta chains than in equally common others.

Trimming removed 0 bases at V and 6 bases at J, with 9 bases between. This CDR3 is 14 amino acids long. Germline-derived CDR1 and CDR2 are SGHNT and YYREEE (reference sequence). The study sampled nominally healthy donors, though unrecorded immune exposures were likely. PCR was performed using 60 Vbeta and 13 Jbeta primers. Here immunoSEQ multiplex PCR was the method, and the copy in TCRdb shows in-frame clones only, minus some. The sample holds about 130,000 clones, 60% to 85% seen once. Of note for this clone: The antigen is not known.

The rearrangement links TRBV5-4 to TRBJ2-2, with D unclear. Sequenced: PBMCs. This clonotype was sampled from a female donor in good health and CMV-seronegative. CDR3 in amino acids: CASSLAQAAGELFF. In nucleotides, the CDR3 is TGTGCCAGCAGCTTGGCCCAAGCTGCCGGGGAGCTGTTTTTT. The variable domain in full, completed from reference TRBV5-4 and TRBJ2-2, reads ETGVTQSPTHLIKTRGQQVTLRCSSQSGHNTVSWYQQALGQGPQFIFQYYREEENGRGNFPPRFSGLQFPNYSSELNVNALELDDSALYLCASSLAQAAGELFFGEGSRLTVL.